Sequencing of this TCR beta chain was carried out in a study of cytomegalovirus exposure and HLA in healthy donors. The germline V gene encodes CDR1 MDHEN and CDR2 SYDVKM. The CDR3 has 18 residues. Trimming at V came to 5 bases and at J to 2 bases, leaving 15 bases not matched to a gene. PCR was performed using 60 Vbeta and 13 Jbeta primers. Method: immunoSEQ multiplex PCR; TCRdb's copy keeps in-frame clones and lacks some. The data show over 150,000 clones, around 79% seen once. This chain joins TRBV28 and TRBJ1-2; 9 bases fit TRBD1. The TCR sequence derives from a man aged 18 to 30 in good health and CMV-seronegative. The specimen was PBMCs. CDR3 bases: TGTGCCAGCAGTATCCCGGGACAGGGCACTCTCGGCAACTATGGCTACACCTTC. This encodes CASSIPGQGTLGNYGYTF.